This note documents a single TCR beta chain sequence. Its antigen remains unidentified. The sample comes from a study of cytotoxic CD8 clonotypes in ibrutinib-treated CLL. Whole-study results and caveats: Upon ibrutinib response clonality rose, and upon progression it fell back toward baseline. Sampling time points were not equivalent between sustained-remission and progressing patients. Public clonotypes were rare and shrank or held steady on treatment.

CDR1 and CDR2 (germline): MDHEN, SYDVKM. The CDR3 extends over 15 amino acids. Trimming stripped 7 bases from V and 4 bases from J, with 17 bases between. Frozen-stored PBMCs produced 1.5 to 2.5 micrograms of genomic DNA for TCR beta libraries. TCRdb keeps only in-frame clones here, not all; method: immunoSEQ multiplex PCR. The sample yields roughly 300,000 clones, 65% to 85% seen once. The J gene is TRBJ2-1, the V gene TRBV28; D might be TRBD2 (6 bases). The TCR was taken from a human donor with chronic lymphocytic leukemia. Here the sequenced sample was PBMCs, taken at disease progression, from a patient treated with ibrutinib. The CDR3 sequence: CASINGGPGYNEQFF. In nucleotides, the CDR3 is TGTGCCAGCATCAATGGAGGGCCGGGGTACAATGAGCAGTTCTTC.